These 25 T cell receptor beta chains were all obtained from the same sample, sequenced in a study of identical twins (dated by TCRdb to about 2016). Libraries were prepared through 5' RACE. The sequencing machine was an Illumina HiSeq 2000. TCRdb reprocessing: public reads trimmed at Q25 with fastp, clones called with MiXCR, in-frame beta chains kept. Duplicate CDR3 protein sequences are folded into a single record with the most common DNA and genes. In all, the sample holds 1.5 million to 2 million distinct CDR3 sequences, and around 29% of those were seen once. About 0.27% of the sample goes to the ten largest clones. The sequencing input was cord blood. The receptors were gathered from a newborn girl in good health.

This chain links TRBV20-1 with TRBJ2-1, with 8 bases identical to TRBD1. Germline V CDR1 and CDR2: DFQATT, SNEGSKA (reference sequence). There are 14 residues in the CDR3. With V trimmed by 2 bases and J by 4 bases, 4 bases remained unmatched. The CDR3 sequence is CSARLGTGYNEQFF. Written as DNA, the CDR3 is TGCAGTGCTAGATTAGGGACAGGTTACAATGAGCAGTTCTTC.

V gene TRBV20-1 combines with J gene TRBJ2-2, with 8 bases identical to TRBD1. Unmatched junction bases numbered 11, after V lost 6 bases and J lost 5 bases. CDR3 length: 15 residues. Per the germline V gene, CDR1 is DFQATT and CDR2 is SNEGSKA (reference sequence). The CDR3, as DNA: TGCAGTGCCCGAAGGACAGGGAGATGGACCGGGGAGCTGTTTTTT. Residues: CSARRTGRWTGELFF.

J is TRBJ2-1 and V is TRBV3-1; unclear D gene. Trimming cost V 7 bases and J 8 bases, with 24 bases left between them. The CDR3 covers 16 residues. CDR1 and CDR2 from the germline V gene are LGHDT and YNNKEL (reference sequence). The CDR3: CASTTSIGPVLDEQFF. CDR3 coding DNA: TGTGCCAGCACGACCTCAATAGGGCCAGTACTTGATGAGCAGTTCTTC.

The V call is TRBV12-3 or TRBV12-4, the J call TRBJ1-3; unclear D gene. This CDR3 contains 14 residues. The V end was cut by 6 bases, the J end by 1 base, with 10 bases between. CDR3 amino acids: CASSPGRSGNTIYF. The CDR3 coding sequence is TGTGCCAGCAGCCCCGGAAGATCTGGAAACACCATATATTTT.

This clonotype occurred a few times. This chain uses TRBV20-1 with TRBJ2-5; D gene uncertain. Germline CDR1 DFQATT, CDR2 SNEGSKA (reference sequence). Trimming took off 0 bases at V and 5 bases at J, with 13 bases between the two ends. This CDR3 has 14 amino acids. Written as DNA, the CDR3 is TGCAGTGCTAGAGATCCTGGCGTTTGGGAGACCCAGTACTTC. Translating it yields CSARDPGVWETQYF.

The rearrangement uses TRBV5-1 and TRBJ1-4, with D perhaps TRBD1 (5 bases). The CDR3 length is 14 residues. Germline assignment: CDR1 SGHRS and CDR2 YFSETQ. V lost 4 bases to trimming and J lost 4 bases, with 11 bases between them. CDR3 protein: CASSPGVFNEKLFF. Written as DNA, the CDR3 is TGCGCCAGCAGCCCGGGGGTCTTTAATGAAAAACTGTTTTTT. Together with reference TRBV5-1 and TRBJ1-4, the CDR3 gives the full variable domain: KAGVTQTPRYLIKTRGQQVTLSCSPISGHRSVSWYQQTPGQGLQFLFEYFSETQRNKGNFPGRFSGRQFSNSRSEMNVSTLELGDSALYLCASSPGVFNEKLFFGSGTQLSVL.

The rearrangement joins TRBV19 to TRBJ2-1, with 7 bases lining up with TRBD2. CDR1 is LNHDA and CDR2 is SQIVND in the germline V gene (reference sequence). The ends lost 8 bases at V and 5 bases at J; junction bases unmatched: 12. The CDR3 sequence is 15 residues long. The CDR3 DNA reads as TGTGCCAGTGCAGATGGCGGCGGGGGTAACAATGAGCAGTTCTTC. It is translated as CASADGGGGNNEQFF.

About this clonotype itself: It is likely a read error, because the conserved phenylalanine at the end of the CDR3 is missing. This sequence joins TRBV7-9 and TRBJ2-5; D may be TRBD1 (5 bases). V gave up 1 base and J gave up 3 bases, with 6 bases separating them. The V gene's germline CDR1 is SEHNR and CDR2 FQNEAQ (reference sequence). The CDR3 is 13 amino acids. The CDR3 coding sequence is TGTGCCAGCAGCTTAGGACAGAAAGAGACCCAGTACCTC. It yields the protein CASSLGQKETQYL.

The genes are TRBV20-1 and TRBJ2-3; 11 bases line up with TRBD2. The CDR3 sequence is 16 residues long. The V gene's germline CDR1 is DFQATT and CDR2 SNEGSKA (reference sequence). V was pared by 6 bases and J by 2 bases, with 10 bases of the junction left unmatched. CDR3 amino acids: CSARRTSGLFTDTQYF. CDR3 in DNA: TGCAGTGCGAGAAGGACTAGCGGGTTATTCACAGATACGCAGTATTTT.

Comments on this clonotype: Germline is not matched at one junction end, which may reflect a read error. The genes are TRBV20-1 and TRBJ2-7; 8 nucleotides line up with TRBD1. The CDR3 spans 12 residues. Looked up from germline, CDR1 is DFQATT and CDR2 is SNEGSKA (reference sequence). The CDR3 DNA follows: TGCAGTACTAGAGAGACAGGGGCCGAGCAGTACTTC. It translates to CSTRETGAEQYF.

This clonotype has more than one count but fewer than ten. The rearrangement links TRBV15 to TRBJ1-2; D is uncertain. The germline V gene has CDR1 LNHNV and CDR2 YYDKDF (reference sequence). V gave up 0 bases and J gave up 2 bases, with 10 bases separating them. This CDR3 is 15 amino acids long. This CDR3 is CATSRDPGANYGYTF. The CDR3 DNA reads as TGTGCCACCAGCAGAGATCCGGGTGCCAACTATGGCTACACCTTC.

This clonotype was seen many times. J is TRBJ2-5 and V is TRBV2; maybe TRBD2 (5 bases). V lost 4 bases, J lost 5 bases, and 14 bases lay in between. This CDR3 contains 14 residues. Germline V gene data show CDR1 as SNHLY and CDR2 as FYNNEI. This CDR3 reads CASSVFRSGETQYF. Here the CDR3 DNA reads TGTGCCAGCAGTGTCTTTAGGTCGGGGGAGACCCAGTACTTC.

This clonotype was found once. This chain connects TRBV10-3 to TRBJ1-1, with a weak D call TRBD1 (5 bases). The V end lost 5 bases, the J end lost 1 base, and 8 bases lay between the germline ends. Germline CDR1 is ENHRY and CDR2 is SYGVKD. The CDR3 consists of 13 residues. CDR3 sequence (DNA): TGTGCCATCAGTCGGACATCGAACACTGAAGCTTTCTTT. It translates to CAISRTSNTEAFF.

The V call is TRBV4-1, the J call TRBJ1-1; no reliable D call. The CDR3 has 13 residues. V dropped 5 bases and J dropped 1 base, with 8 bases sitting between them. The V gene's germline CDR1 is MGHRA and CDR2 YSYEKL. This chain's CDR3 is CASSISWNTEAFF. In nucleotides, the CDR3 is TGCGCCAGCAGCATCTCTTGGAACACTGAAGCTTTCTTT.

In this sample, this clonotype turned up a few times. The CDR3 region has the DNA TGTGCCAGCAACCAGGGACCCGCACGGGAGCAGTACTTC. Translation: CASNQGPAREQYF. The chain recombines TRBV4-2 with TRBJ2-7; D may be TRBD1 or TRBD2 (5 bases each). The V end lost 7 bases, the J end lost 7 bases, and 17 bases lay between the germline ends. The CDR3 extends over 13 amino acids. Looked up from germline, CDR1 is LGHNA and CDR2 is YNFKEQ.

This clonotype was seen a handful of times. The chain combines TRBV7-2 with TRBJ1-2, with D possibly being TRBD1 (6 bases). Germline CDR1 and CDR2: SGHTA and FQGNSA. There are 16 residues in the CDR3. V dropped 2 bases and J dropped 4 bases, with 17 bases sitting between them. CDR3 sequence: CASSLRVQQGSYGYTF. The CDR3, as DNA: TGTGCCAGCAGCTTACGAGTACAACAGGGATCCTATGGCTACACCTTC.

V usage is TRBV4-2 and J usage is TRBJ1-2; D is possibly TRBD1 (6 bases). Trimming left V 0 bases short and J 9 bases short, with 23 bases between. CDR1 is LGHNA and CDR2 is YNFKEQ in the germline V gene. The CDR3 runs 17 residues. This CDR3 reads CASSQDRVGGTGIRYTF. The CDR3 DNA reads as TGTGCCAGCAGCCAAGATCGGGTGGGGGGCACAGGGATTCGCTACACCTTC.

For this clonotype: Only one base separates this from a far larger clonotype, so it likely reflects a read error. The V call is TRBV7-2, the J call TRBJ2-3; D may correspond to TRBD1 or TRBD2 (5 bases each). Looked up from germline, CDR1 is SGHTA and CDR2 is FQGNSA. The CDR3 runs to 14 residues. In DNA form, the CDR3 reads TGTGCCAGCAGCTTATCTTCTAGCACAGGTACGCAGTATTTT. This encodes CASSLSSSTGTQYF.

This chain joins TRBV28 and TRBJ2-3; TRBD2 is a possible D gene (6 bases). Germline V CDR1 and CDR2: MDHEN, SYDVKM. CDR3 length: 14 amino acids. Trimming pared 6 bases from V and 4 bases from J, leaving 14 bases between. CDR3 nucleotide sequence: TGTGCCAGCAGACGGGACTGGGGCCCAGATACGCAGTATTTT. Its protein is CASRRDWGPDTQYF.

The CDR3 DNA follows: TGTGCCAGCAGCCGCTCCAGCCCCATGAACACTGAAGCTTTCTTT. This encodes CASSRSSPMNTEAFF. The rearrangement uses TRBV6-2 or TRBV6-3 and TRBJ1-1; D unresolved. CDR1 MNHEY and CDR2 SVGEGT come from the germline V gene. Between the trimmed V and J ends, which lost 6 bases and 0 bases, there was a span of 14 bases. The CDR3 consists of 15 residues.

This chain links TRBV24-1 with TRBJ2-3, with a possible D match to TRBD1 (6 bases). The CDR3 loop spans 16 amino acids. Trimming took off 4 bases at V and 3 bases at J, with 16 bases between the two ends. The germline gives CDR1 KGHDR, CDR2 SFDVKD. CDR3 in amino acids: CATSDPEGRGTDTQYF. Written as DNA, the CDR3 is TGTGCCACCAGTGACCCCGAGGGCAGGGGAACAGATACGCAGTATTTT.

The V and J genes are TRBV4-2 and TRBJ2-2, with TRBD1 as a possible D gene (5 bases). Germline CDR1 and CDR2: LGHNA and YNFKEQ. The CDR3 length is 17 residues. V lost 0 bases, J lost 2 bases, and 13 bases lay in between. The CDR3 region is CASSQDRAGHNTGELFF. CDR3 bases: TGTGCCAGCAGCCAAGATCGGGCAGGGCACAACACCGGGGAGCTGTTTTTT.

The CDR3 coding sequence is TGTGCCAGCAGCAGAACAGGGGCGCAATACACCATATATTTT. This sequence encodes CASSRTGAQYTIYF. The gene calls are TRBV12-3 or TRBV12-4 and TRBJ1-3; 7 nucleotides agree with TRBD1. The CDR3 is 14 residues long. J lost 8 bases, V lost 6 bases, and 10 bases had no gene match.

The rearrangement uses TRBV20-1 and TRBJ2-7, with D perhaps TRBD2 (6 bases). Trimming cost V 5 bases and J 7 bases, with 21 bases left between them. Germline V CDR1 and CDR2: DFQATT, SNEGSKA (reference sequence). There are 14 residues in the CDR3. CDR3 DNA: TGCAGTGCTTTCGGGGGAAGCTCCTACAATGAGCAGTACTTC. It codes for CSAFGGSSYNEQYF.

A few counts support this clonotype. This chain links TRBV11-2 with TRBJ2-4, with 9 bases lining up with TRBD2. Germline V lookup: CDR1 SGHAT, CDR2 FQNNGV. The CDR3 runs to 18 residues. V lost 1 base, J lost 0 bases, and 7 bases stayed unmatched. CDR3 nucleotide sequence: TGTGCCAGCAGCTTAGTGGCGGGAGGGCCTTTAGCCAAAAACATTCAGTACTTC. The encoded protein is CASSLVAGGPLAKNIQYF. Complete variable domain (other parts from reference TRBV11-2 and TRBJ2-4): EAGVAQSPRYKIIEKRQSVAFWCNPISGHATLYWYQQILGQGPKLLIQFQNNGVVDDSQLPKDRFSAERLKGVDSTLKIQPAKLEDSAVYLCASSLVAGGPLAKNIQYFGAGTRLSVL.